The 22 T cell receptor beta chains reported below all come from one sample, sequenced in a study of T cells after yellow fever vaccination. TCRdb re-derived calls from the 5' RACE reads in MiXCR, one entry per CDR3 protein. The sample consists of 11,000 to 15,000 distinct CDR3 sequences, more than 7% of them appearing once. The sequences come from PBMCs, either bulk or a sorted T-cell subset (CD4+, CD8+, memory, or dextramer-sorted; not recorded which), collected on the day of the yellow fever booster vaccination. The source of these receptors is a man aged 18 to 35 who received the YFV17D yellow fever vaccine.

This clonotype was counted many times. The chain uses TRBV5-1 and TRBJ1-1; D may be TRBD1 (5 bases). From germline, CDR1 is SGHRS and CDR2 YFSETQ. Trimming stripped 3 bases from V and 2 bases from J, with 8 bases between. The CDR3 is 13 amino acids. The CDR3 nucleotides read TGCGCCAGCAGCTCCAGGGTAAACACTGAAGCTTTCTTT. This translates into CASSSRVNTEAFF.

This clonotype is categorized as large (0.1 to 1%). This rearrangement joins TRBV5-1 to TRBJ2-5; 7 bases line up with TRBD1. After removal of 4 bases from V and 2 bases from J, the junction contained 2 bases not matched to a gene. The CDR3 is 13 amino acids. CDR1 and CDR2 (germline): SGHRS, YFSETQ. CDR3 sequence reads: CASSGTAQETQYF. The CDR3 bases are TGCGCCAGCAGCGGGACAGCGCAAGAGACCCAGTACTTC.

This clonotype was counted many times. This sequence joins TRBV19 and TRBJ2-5, with D maybe TRBD1 (7 bases). The CDR3 is 19 amino acids. CDR1 is LNHDA and CDR2 is SQIVND in the germline V gene (reference sequence). V was trimmed by 1 base and J by 1 base, leaving 22 bases between them. For the CDR3, the DNA is TGTGCCAGTAGTATAGCCGCTAGGGGGCGCGGGACATTCCAAGAGACCCAGTACTTC. Amino acid sequence: CASSIAARGRGTFQETQYF. Full variable domain (rest looked up from reference TRBV19 and TRBJ2-5): DGGITQSPKYLFRKEGQNVTLSCEQNLNHDAMYWYRQDPGQGLRLIYYSQIVNDFQKGDIAEGYSVSREKKESFPLTVTSAQKNPTAFYLCASSIAARGRGTFQETQYFGPGTRLLVL.

V is TRBV4-2 and J is TRBJ2-5, with 9 positions matching TRBD2. Germline CDR1 is LGHNA and CDR2 is YNFKEQ. V gave up 3 bases and J gave up 4 bases; unmatched junction bases: 9. This CDR3 has 16 amino acids. The CDR3 loop reads CASSHDLAGVAETQYF. Written as DNA, the CDR3 is TGTGCCAGCAGCCATGATTTAGCGGGGGTTGCAGAGACCCAGTACTTC.

This clonotype counts as medium-sized (0.01 to 0.1%). The V and J genes are TRBV5-1 and TRBJ1-2, with 10 bases that match TRBD1. Germline V gives CDR1 SGHRS, CDR2 YFSETQ. Unmatched junction bases numbered 7, after V lost 2 bases and J lost 6 bases. The CDR3 is 15 residues long. In nucleotides, the CDR3 is TGCGCCAGCAGCTTCGGACAGGGGGAAAGGGATGGCTACACCTTC. It encodes CASSFGQGERDGYTF.

This clonotype qualifies as medium-sized (0.01 to 0.1%). The gene calls are TRBV7-2 and TRBJ2-5; tentatively, D is TRBD2 (6 bases). The ends were cut back, 7 bases at V and 0 bases at J, with 9 bases in the middle. There are 13 residues in the CDR3. Germline CDR1 SGHTA, CDR2 FQGNSA. This CDR3 is CASKRGYQETQYF. The CDR3 DNA follows: TGTGCCAGCAAACGGGGGTACCAAGAGACCCAGTACTTC.

The chain has TRBV24-1 and TRBJ2-7; D is unresolved. This CDR3 comprises 12 residues. CDR1 is KGHDR and CDR2 is SFDVKD in the germline V gene. Between the trimmed V and J ends, which lost 4 bases and 2 bases, there was a span of 5 bases. CDR3 nucleotide sequence: TGTGCCACCAGTGAGGTTGCCTACGAGCAGTACGTC. Its translation is CATSEVAYEQYV.

This clonotype was counted a few times. The chain employs TRBV12-3 or TRBV12-4 and TRBJ2-1; no reliable D call. The ends were cut back, 6 bases at V and 12 bases at J, with 24 bases in the middle. This CDR3 contains 15 residues. In DNA, the CDR3 is TGTGCCAGCAGCCGCCACGGTGTGGGCCGTCTCGGGCAGTTCTTC. This sequence encodes CASSRHGVGRLGQFF.

About this clonotype: This could be a read error, since a much larger clone is one nucleotide away. The CDR3 region has the DNA TGTGCCAGCAGCCTCCGGGACAAACGAGGCTACATCTTC. This encodes CASSLRDKRGYIF. This chain joins TRBV28 and TRBJ1-2; D is perhaps TRBD1 (6 bases). CDR1 MDHEN and CDR2 SYDVKM come from the germline V gene. The CDR3 loop spans 13 amino acids.

This clonotype has ten or more counts. This chain joins TRBV7-2 and TRBJ1-1, with D uncertain. V gave up 2 bases and J gave up 1 base, with 8 bases separating them. Per the germline V gene, CDR1 is SGHTA and CDR2 is FQGNSA. This CDR3 region has 14 residues. CDR3 region: CASSLRAQNTEAFF. The CDR3 DNA reads TGTGCCAGCAGCTTAAGGGCCCAGAACACTGAAGCTTTCTTT.

This clonotype was counted at least ten times. The chain carries TRBV7-2 and TRBJ1-1; 10 bases match TRBD1. The length of the CDR3 is 18 residues. In germline, CDR1 is SGHTA, CDR2 FQGNSA. Unmatched junction bases numbered 9, after V lost 2 bases and J lost 0 bases. This chain's CDR3 is CASSLRGGTGELNTEAFF. The CDR3 DNA reads as TGTGCCAGCAGCTTAAGGGGCGGGACAGGGGAACTGAACACTGAAGCTTTCTTT.

This clonotype was seen at least ten times. The gene calls are TRBV5-1 and TRBJ1-4; 9 nucleotides align to TRBD1. This CDR3 has 14 amino acids. Losses at the gene ends were 4 bases for V and 5 bases for J; bases not matched to a gene: 3. Germline-derived CDR1 and CDR2 are SGHRS and YFSETQ. CDR3 nucleotide sequence: TGCGCCAGCAGCCCGACAGGGGGAAATGAAAAACTGTTTTTT. Translating gives CASSPTGGNEKLFF.

The chain couples TRBV19 to TRBJ2-5; the match to TRBD2 covers 9 bases. This CDR3 region has 14 residues. Germline CDR1 reads LNHDA; CDR2 reads SQIVND (reference sequence). The ends lost 5 bases at V and 5 bases at J; junction bases unmatched: 6. CDR3 sequence: CASSESGGRETQYF. The CDR3 region has the DNA TGTGCCAGTAGTGAAAGCGGGGGGAGGGAGACCCAGTACTTC.

At least ten counts were recorded for this clonotype. This chain joins TRBV20-1 and TRBJ2-1, with D unclear. Germline V lookup: CDR1 DFQATT, CDR2 SNEGSKA (reference sequence). The CDR3 sequence is 14 residues long. CDR3 protein: CRVRWGSSYNEQFF. CDR3 nucleotides: TGCAGGGTCCGATGGGGTAGCTCCTACAATGAGCAGTTCTTC.

This clonotype was recorded at least ten times. V is TRBV12-3 or TRBV12-4 and J is TRBJ2-1; weak D call: TRBD1 (6 bases). V gave up 8 bases and J gave up 9 bases, with 20 bases separating them. CDR3 size: 14 residues. Here the CDR3 DNA reads TGTGCCAGCTGGAACTCCAGGGGCCGGGGTGAGCAGTTCTTC. Translated: CASWNSRGRGEQFF.

Ten or more counts support this clonotype. The J gene is TRBJ2-7, the V gene TRBV4-3; unclear D gene. Between the trimmed V and J ends, which lost 3 bases and 1 base, there was a span of 10 bases. CDR3 length: 14 residues. Germline V gene lookup returns CDR1 LGHNA and CDR2 YSLEER. The CDR3 sequence is CASSQSRTSYEQYF. In DNA, the CDR3 is TGCGCCAGCAGCCAGTCCAGGACGTCCTACGAGCAGTACTTC.

Ten or more counts support this clonotype. This chain uses TRBV6-5 with TRBJ2-3; D ambiguous. The length of the CDR3 is 14 residues. Germline V gives CDR1 MNHEY, CDR2 SVGAGI. Trimming left V 8 bases short and J 4 bases short, with 16 bases between. CDR3 protein: CASGGATSADTQYF. For the CDR3, the DNA is TGTGCCAGCGGCGGCGCAACCTCGGCAGATACGCAGTATTTT.

Ten or more counts support this clonotype. This chain connects TRBV5-1 to TRBJ2-1, with 7 bases lining up with TRBD1. The germline V gene encodes CDR1 SGHRS and CDR2 YFSETQ. J was trimmed by 5 bases and V by 0 bases; bases with no gene match: 2. The CDR3 runs 14 residues. Written as DNA, the CDR3 is TGCGCCAGCAGCTTGGGCGGACAGGACAATGAGCAGTTCTTC. Amino acids: CASSLGGQDNEQFF.

Ten or more counts support this clonotype. The chain has TRBV12-3 or TRBV12-4 and TRBJ1-1, with D hard to call. V lost 3 bases to trimming and J lost 10 bases, with 15 bases between them. The CDR3 extends over 13 amino acids. The CDR3: CASSFSAGYTAFF. In DNA form, the CDR3 reads TGTGCCAGCAGTTTTTCGGCAGGTTATACAGCTTTCTTT.

The sample holds many counts of this clonotype. The J gene is TRBJ2-5, the V gene TRBV20-1, with TRBD2 identical over 10 bases. The CDR3 has 19 residues. Germline loops: CDR1 DFQATT, CDR2 SNEGSKA (reference sequence). Trimming removed 0 bases from V and 5 bases from J; junction bases left unmatched: 18. CDR3 region: CSARDSIGLADFTMETQYF. The CDR3 region has the DNA TGCAGTGCTAGAGATTCTATCGGACTAGCGGACTTTACGATGGAGACCCAGTACTTC.

Many counts were recorded for this clonotype. The chain has TRBV18 and TRBJ1-3; no definite D call. The CDR3 consists of 14 residues. Germline CDR1 KGHSH, CDR2 LQKENI. Trimming pared 3 bases from V and 3 bases from J, leaving 9 bases between. CDR3 coding DNA: TGTGCCAGCTCACCCCGGGAGAATGGAAACACCATATATTTT. Protein sequence: CASSPRENGNTIYF. Variable domain in full (rest from reference TRBV18 and TRBJ1-3): NAGVMQNPRHLVRRRGQEARLRCSPMKGHSHVYWYRQLPEEGLKFMVYLQKENIIDESGMPKERFSAEFPKEGPSILRIQQVVRGDSAAYFCASSPRENGNTIYFGEGSWLTVV.

This clonotype was observed at least ten times. The CDR3, as DNA: TGCGCCAGCACATTCCACACGAACACCGGGGAGCTGTTTTTT. This gives the protein CASTFHTNTGELFF. The chain links TRBV5-1 to TRBJ2-2; D remains unclear. This CDR3 is 14 amino acids long. The germline V gene encodes CDR1 SGHRS and CDR2 YFSETQ. Trimming cost V 6 bases and J 0 bases, with 9 bases left between them. The variable domain in full, completed from reference TRBV5-1 and TRBJ2-2, reads KAGVTQTPRYLIKTRGQQVTLSCSPISGHRSVSWYQQTPGQGLQFLFEYFSETQRNKGNFPGRFSGRQFSNSRSEMNVSTLELGDSALYLCASTFHTNTGELFFGEGSRLTVL.